This TCR beta chain was profiled in a study of human T cells and chemical hapten exposure. Study-wide context: Weekly scalp doses of diphenylcyclopropenone were given to patients during the approximately 23-week study. TCR yields differed between samples (mainly from small differences in pooled library volume).

Time point defined: patch test 2, 6 weeks after DPC sensitization. Treatment indicated: therapeutic diphenylcyclopropenone sensitization with weekly scalp DPC. In germline, CDR1 is MNHEY, CDR2 SVGAGI. Trimming took 6 bases from V and 2 from J, leaving 12 bases between them. CDR3 length: 14 residues. General observations from the study: Positively correlated with patch test score were the counts of PT1 expanded TCRs.

What the library attached to individual cDNA molecules were unique molecular identifiers. TCRdb reanalysed the RACE reads using MiXCR and keeps one entry per CDR3 protein. In the table there are more than 85,000 distinct CDR3 sequences, 9.2% of which are singletons. This clonotype was seen ten or more times. Its target is unknown. The TCR sequence derives from a woman in her thirties or forties with alopecia areata. Some clones in this sample may be carry-over from other donors' samples. Material: whole blood, obtained in connection with sensitization to the hapten diphenylcyclopropenone (DPC). The chain is built from TRBV6-5 and TRBJ2-3; the D gene is possibly TRBD1 (6 bases). The chain's CDR3 is CASRQGFSTDTQYF. The DNA of the CDR3 is TGTGCCAGCAGACAGGGATTCTCCACAGATACGCAGTATTTT.